This entry lists 15 T cell receptor beta chains sequenced from one sample in a study of CD4+ T cells in melanoma. Libraries were prepared by immunoSEQ multiplex PCR; TCRdb keeps only in-frame clonotypes and omits some of them. The sample contains more than 8,500 clones, 60% to 85% of which appear only once. Sequencing input: cells from a culture (not recorded whether cultured in vitro). Receptor source: a human donor with melanoma.

The rearrangement links TRBV29-1 to TRBJ1-2; weak D call: TRBD1 (6 bases). The V and J ends lost 7 bases and 6 bases respectively, with 24 bases between them. The CDR3 has 15 amino acids. Germline values: CDR1 SQVTM, CDR2 ANQGSEA. The CDR3 sequence is CSAGGGRSTENGYTF. DNA for the CDR3: TGCAGCGCTGGGGGGGGGCGGTCGACTGAGAATGGCTACACCTTC.

V and J are TRBV10-3 and TRBJ2-3, with D unresolved. Trimming left V 2 bases short and J 6 bases short, with 3 bases between. Germline V gene lookup returns CDR1 ENHRY and CDR2 SYGVKD. CDR3 length equals 11 residues. The CDR3 spells CAISERDTQYF. The CDR3 DNA is TGTGCCATCAGTGAGCGGGATACGCAGTATTTT.

There are a few counts of this clone. The CDR3 sequence is CASSLNRNTGELFF. CDR3 nucleotides: TGTGCCAGCAGTTTGAACAGGAACACCGGGGAGCTGTTTTTT. The chain combines TRBV27 with TRBJ2-2; D gene ambiguous. Trimming removed 3 bases at V and 1 base at J, with 6 bases between. This CDR3 has 14 amino acids. In germline, CDR1 is MNHEY, CDR2 SMNVEV (reference sequence).

This chain uses TRBV30 with TRBJ1-6; TRBD1 is a possible D gene (5 bases). V lost 3 bases and J 0 bases, leaving 12 bases between the germline ends. Germline assignment: CDR1 GTSNPN and CDR2 SVGIG (reference sequence). CDR3 size: 16 residues. The CDR3 DNA sequence: TGTGCCTGGAGGGTGGGGGGTATCTCCTATAATTCACCCCTCCACTTT. Encoded protein: CAWRVGGISYNSPLHF.

The chain is built from TRBV6-5 and TRBJ2-3; no reliable D call. The germline V and J ends were trimmed by 5 bases and 7 bases, with 7 bases remaining between them. This CDR3 contains 11 residues. Per germline, CDR1 MNHEY and CDR2 SVGAGI. The CDR3 loop is CASSNGNTQYF. Written as DNA, the CDR3 is TGTGCCAGCAGTAACGGCAATACGCAGTATTTT.

The chain couples TRBV2 to TRBJ1-6; maybe TRBD1 (5 bases). V was trimmed by 8 bases and J by 8 bases, leaving 19 bases between them. The CDR3 runs 15 residues. Germline V gives CDR1 SNHLY, CDR2 FYNNEI. This CDR3 is CASLGEGEFHSPLHF. The CDR3 DNA is TGTGCCAGCTTGGGGGAAGGGGAGTTTCATTCACCCCTCCACTTT.

This clone is deemed large (0.1 to 1%). Here the CDR3 DNA reads TGTGCCAGCAGTTCAGGGCGTCAGTACGAGCAGTACTTC. It yields the protein CASSSGRQYEQYF. V usage is TRBV6-1 and J usage is TRBJ2-7; D is perhaps TRBD1 (5 bases). The V and J ends lost 5 bases and 4 bases respectively, with 12 bases between them. From germline, CDR1 is MNHNS and CDR2 SASEGT. The CDR3 runs 13 residues.

This rearrangement joins TRBV5-1 to TRBJ2-4; D gene uncertain. Germline CDR1 and CDR2: SGHRS and YFSETQ. V lost 0 bases, J lost 1 base, and 11 bases lay in between. This CDR3 spans 16 amino acids. For the CDR3, the DNA is TGCGCCAGCAGCTTGGACGCGGTACGGGCCAAAAACATTCAGTACTTC. It codes for CASSLDAVRAKNIQYF.

The chain has TRBV7-8 and TRBJ1-5, with D maybe TRBD1 (5 bases). V lost 1 base and J 5 bases, leaving 15 bases between the germline ends. CDR3 size: 16 residues. CDR1 SGHVS and CDR2 FQNEAQ come from the germline V gene. The CDR3 reads CASSLGAGVGDQPQHF. CDR3 nucleotides: TGTGCCAGCAGCTTAGGGGCGGGGGTAGGGGATCAGCCCCAGCATTTT.

This clone was picked up a small number of times. The chain joins TRBV4-1 to TRBJ2-7; D is possibly TRBD1 (6 bases). V was pared by 1 base and J by 0 bases, with 13 bases between. Germline V CDR1 and CDR2: MGHRA, YSYEKL. CDR3 length: 16 amino acids. The CDR3 loop reads CASSQAYRESSYEQYF. Written as DNA, the CDR3 is TGCGCCAGCAGCCAAGCGTACAGGGAAAGCTCCTACGAGCAGTACTTC.

The chain carries TRBV30 and TRBJ2-5; 9 positions agree with TRBD1. Looked up from germline, CDR1 is GTSNPN and CDR2 is SVGIG (reference sequence). With 2 bases clipped from V and 1 base from J, the junction kept 14 bases outside the gene matches. This CDR3 has 18 amino acids. CDR3 sequence: CAWSPGTGRFGIQETQYF. As DNA, the CDR3 is TGTGCCTGGAGTCCCGGGACAGGGCGGTTTGGCATCCAAGAGACCCAGTACTTC.

V usage is TRBV5-4 and J usage is TRBJ1-2; D uncertain. The V gene's germline CDR1 is SGHNT and CDR2 YYREEE (reference sequence). V gave up 3 bases and J gave up 7 bases, with 10 bases separating them. The CDR3 is 12 amino acids. The CDR3: CASSSNTGGYTF. CDR3 in DNA: TGTGCCAGCAGCTCCAACACGGGTGGCTACACCTTC.

V is TRBV12-5 and J is TRBJ2-5; 11 bases agree with TRBD2. The germline CDR1 and CDR2 sequences are LGHNT and FRNRAP. V was pared by 2 bases and J by 4 bases, with 3 bases of the junction left unmatched. The CDR3 extends over 15 amino acids. CDR3 in amino acids: CASGLTSGGRETQYF. The CDR3 DNA follows: TGTGCTAGTGGTTTGACTAGCGGGGGAAGAGAGACCCAGTACTTC.

The chain is built from TRBV5-6 and TRBJ1-2; D ambiguous. This CDR3 has 15 amino acids. CDR1 SGHDT and CDR2 YYEEEE come from the germline V gene. Trimming left V 0 bases short and J 0 bases short, with 9 bases between. The CDR3 region is CASSLALNTNYGYTF. The CDR3 region has the DNA TGTGCCAGCAGCTTGGCCCTGAATACTAACTATGGCTACACCTTC.

This clone is categorized as medium-sized. V usage is TRBV29-1 and J usage is TRBJ2-7; 10 nucleotides match TRBD1. After removal of 7 bases from V and 5 bases from J, the junction contained 8 bases not matched to a gene. The CDR3 covers 13 residues. Looked up from germline, CDR1 is SQVTM and CDR2 is ANQGSEA. As DNA, the CDR3 is TGCAGCGCCGGCACGGGACAGGGGAACGAGCAGTACTTC. This encodes CSAGTGQGNEQYF.